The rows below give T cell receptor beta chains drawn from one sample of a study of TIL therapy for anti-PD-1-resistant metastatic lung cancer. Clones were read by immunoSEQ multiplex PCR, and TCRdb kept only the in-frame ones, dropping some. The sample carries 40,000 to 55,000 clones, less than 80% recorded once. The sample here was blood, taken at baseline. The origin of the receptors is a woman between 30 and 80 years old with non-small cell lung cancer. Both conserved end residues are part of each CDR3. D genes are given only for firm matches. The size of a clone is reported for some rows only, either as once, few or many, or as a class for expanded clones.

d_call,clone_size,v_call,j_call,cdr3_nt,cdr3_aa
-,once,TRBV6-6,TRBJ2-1,TGTGCCAGCAGTTTTCCCTCTAGCCCGCGGTATGAGCAGTTCTTC,CASSFPSSPRYEQFF
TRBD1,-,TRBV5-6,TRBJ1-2,TGTGCCAGCAGCTACGGACAGGCCCACTACACCTTC,CASSYGQAHYTF
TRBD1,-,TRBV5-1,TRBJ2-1,TGCGCCAGCAGCTTTCCGGGACAGGGGGGTGGGCATGAGCAGTTCTTC,CASSFPGQGGGHEQFF
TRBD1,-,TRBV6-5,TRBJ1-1,TGTGCCAGCAGCCCCAGGGACAGGAACACTGAAGCTTTCTTT,CASSPRDRNTEAFF
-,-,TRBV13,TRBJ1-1,TGTGCCAGCAGACAATACCGGGACCCGGCTGCTTTCTTT,CASRQYRDPAAFF
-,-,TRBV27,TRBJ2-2,TGTGCCAGCAGTGGCGGAGGTCGGCCCACCGGGGAGCTGTTTTTT,CASSGGGRPTGELFF
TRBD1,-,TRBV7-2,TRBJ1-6,TGTGCCAGCAGCCTGATTGGACAGGCCCTTAATTCACCCCTCCACTTT,CASSLIGQALNSPLHF
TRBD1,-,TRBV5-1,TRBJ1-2,TGCGCCAGCATCCTGATCCCCGGGACAGGGAATGGCTACACCTTC,CASILIPGTGNGYTF
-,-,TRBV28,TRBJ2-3,TGTGCCAGCAGTTCCCCCTACGGACACGATACAACCCTCCAAAGCACAGATACGCAGTATTTT,CASSSPYGHDTTLQSTDTQYF
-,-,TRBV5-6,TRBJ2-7,TGTGCCAGCAGCTTAGGGTTAGGCACCTACGAGCAGTACTTC,CASSLGLGTYEQYF
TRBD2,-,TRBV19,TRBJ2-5,TGTGCCAGTAGTTGGACTAGCGGGGGGAAAGAGACCCAGTACTTC,CASSWTSGGKETQYF
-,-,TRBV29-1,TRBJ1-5,TGCAGCGCCCGGGACGGCGAAAGGCCCCAGCATTTT,CSARDGERPQHF
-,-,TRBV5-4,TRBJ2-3,TGTGCCAGCAGAACGGGACAAGGCACAGATACGCAGTATTTT,CASRTGQGTDTQYF
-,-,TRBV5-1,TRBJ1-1,TGCGCCAGCTGCCCCCAGGGTCCTCTGAACACTGAAGCTTTCTTT,CASCPQGPLNTEAFF
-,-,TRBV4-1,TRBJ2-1,TGCGCCAGCAGCCAAGCCCGGGACACCTACTCCTACAATGAGCAGTTCTTC,CASSQARDTYSYNEQFF
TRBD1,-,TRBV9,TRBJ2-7,TGTGCCAGCAGCGCCGGGACAGCCTACGAGCAGTACTTC,CASSAGTAYEQYF
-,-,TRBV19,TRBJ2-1,TGTGCCAGTAGTACGCTACTGGGAGGCACTAGCTCCTACAATGAGCAGTTCTTC,CASSTLLGGTSSYNEQFF
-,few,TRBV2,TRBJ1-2,TGTGCCAGCAGGCGGGCAGGGGAAGGCTACACCTTC,CASRRAGEGYTF
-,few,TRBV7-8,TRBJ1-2,TGTGCCAGCAGCTTTACTAGGGTGGCCTCCTATGGCTACACCTTC,CASSFTRVASYGYTF
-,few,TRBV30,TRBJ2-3,TGTGCCTGGACTAGGGATACGGGAGATACGCAGTATTTT,CAWTRDTGDTQYF
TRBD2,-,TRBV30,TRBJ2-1,TGTGCCTGGAGTGTAGGGACTATACAACCGACCTACAATGAGCAGTTCTTC,CAWSVGTIQPTYNEQFF
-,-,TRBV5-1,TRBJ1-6,TGCGCCAGCAGCTTGGGGGACACCGTCTATAATTCACCCCTCCACTTT,CASSLGDTVYNSPLHF
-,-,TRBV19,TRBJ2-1,TGTGCCAGTAGTATTATAGGTTCGGATGAGCAGTTCTTC,CASSIIGSDEQFF
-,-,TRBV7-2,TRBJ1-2,TGTGCCAGCAGCCACCGGACAGACTATGGCTACACCTTC,CASSHRTDYGYTF
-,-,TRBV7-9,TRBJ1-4,TGTGCCAGCAGCCCTTTGGCTAATGAAAAACTGTTTTTT,CASSPLANEKLFF
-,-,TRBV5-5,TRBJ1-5,TGTGCCAGCACCCAATCAACAGGGACGAGGCAGCCCCAGCATTTT,CASTQSTGTRQPQHF
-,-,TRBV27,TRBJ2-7,TGTGCCAGCAGTTTCTTCAGGGGTAGCGAGCAGTACTTC,CASSFFRGSEQYF
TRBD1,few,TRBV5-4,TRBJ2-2,TGTGCCAGCAGCTTTGGCCAGGGGGTCGCGAACACCGGGGAGCTGTTTTTT,CASSFGQGVANTGELFF
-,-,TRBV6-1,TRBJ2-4,TGTGCCAGCAGCGAATTTGGGGGAGTAGCCAAAAACATTCAGTACTTC,CASSEFGGVAKNIQYF
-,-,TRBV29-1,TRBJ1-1,TGCAGCGCTGGTTCTAGATTGGGGGTGAACACTGAAGCTTTCTTT,CSAGSRLGVNTEAFF
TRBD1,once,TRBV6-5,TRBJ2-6,TGTGCCAGCAGTTACTCTGGGACAGGTGTCGACGTCCTGACTTTC,CASSYSGTGVDVLTF
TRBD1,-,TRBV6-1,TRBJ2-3,TGTGCCAGCAGTGGGGGACAGGGGGATACGCAGTATTTT,CASSGGQGDTQYF
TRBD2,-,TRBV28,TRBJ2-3,TGTGCCAGCAGTCTGGGACTAGCGGGACAAGATACGCAGTATTTT,CASSLGLAGQDTQYF
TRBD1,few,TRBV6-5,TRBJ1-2,TGTGCCAGCAGTTCGACAGGGCCTGGCTACACCTTC,CASSSTGPGYTF
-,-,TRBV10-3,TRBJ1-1,TGTGCCATCAAAGAGCGGGACACTGAAGCTTTCTTT,CAIKERDTEAFF
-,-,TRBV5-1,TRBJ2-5,TGCGCCAGCAGAGGGCCCCCGGCAGAGACCCAGTACTTC,CASRGPPAETQYF
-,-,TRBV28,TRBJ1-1,TGTGCCAGCAAGACCTCGGGGGCTGAAGCTTTCTTT,CASKTSGAEAFF
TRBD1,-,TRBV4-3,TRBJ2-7,TGCGCCAGCAGCCCCATCCCCGCCCAGGGGGCCCTTGACTACGAGCAGTACTTC,CASSPIPAQGALDYEQYF
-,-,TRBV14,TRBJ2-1,TGTGCCAGCAGCCAATCTCCGGCCTGGGTGGAGGTTAAAGGTGAGCAGTTCTTC,CASSQSPAWVEVKGEQFF
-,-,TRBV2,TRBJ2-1,TGTGCCAGCAGTGAGACTAAACATGAGCAGTTCTTC,CASSETKHEQFF
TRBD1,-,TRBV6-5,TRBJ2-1,TGTGCCAGCAGTCGACAGGGCCAGCAGTTCTTC,CASSRQGQQFF